This is a list of T cell receptor beta chains from one sample in a study of CD8 T cells in ankylosing spondylitis. Using its own MiXCR run on the 5' RACE reads, TCRdb lists one record per CDR3 protein. Of fewer than 550,000 distinct CDR3 sequences listed, 5.3% are singletons. The sample comprised blood, either unsorted or a sorted T cell fraction (not recorded which). These receptors came from a male donor with ankylosing spondylitis. The CDR3 runs from the conserved cysteine through the conserved F or W. Fields, in order: V gene, J gene, clone size, D gene, CDR3 protein, CDR3 DNA. The D gene is left open where the match is weak. Clone size is stated in some rows and not others, as once, few, many or a class when expanded.

>TRBV4-1|TRBJ2-1|many|-
CASSLTGDVGGLNEQFF
TGCGCCAGCAGTCTGACAGGGGACGTGGGAGGGCTAAATGAGCAGTTCTTC
>TRBV9|TRBJ2-1|-|-
CASSRQGYNKQFF
TGTGCCAGCTCCCGGCAGGGCTACAATAAGCAGTTCTTC
>TRBV28|TRBJ2-7|-|TRBD2
CASSSQWGGQQYF
TGTGCCAGCAGCTCCCAGTGGGGAGGGCAGCAGTACTTC
>TRBV20-1|TRBJ2-5|-|-
CSARREGTLWETQYF
TGCAGTGCTAGACGGGAAGGGACTTTGTGGGAGACCCAGTACTTC
>TRBV12-3/TRBV12-4|TRBJ1-2|many|-
CASSPREAVFGYTF
TGTGCCAGCAGTCCCAGGGAGGCAGTCTTCGGCTACACCTTC
>TRBV28|TRBJ2-7|many|-
CASSLLGHLYEQYF
TGTGCCAGCAGTTTACTAGGACACCTCTACGAGCAGTACTTC
>TRBV18|TRBJ2-5|-|TRBD1
CASSPPGQFQETQYF
TGTGCCAGCTCACCCCCGGGACAGTTCCAAGAGACCCAGTACTTC
>TRBV12-3/TRBV12-4|TRBJ2-3|few|-
CASSLGGPGTQYF
TGTGCCAGCAGCCTGGGGGGACCAGGGACGCAGTATTTT
>TRBV2|TRBJ2-1|-|TRBD2
CASRGDYINEQFF
TGTGCCAGCCGGGGGGACTACATAAATGAGCAGTTCTTC
>TRBV28|TRBJ2-7|many|TRBD2
CASSLGLAGAGYEQYF
TGTGCCAGCAGTTTGGGACTAGCGGGGGCCGGGTACGAGCAGTACTTC
>TRBV20-1|TRBJ2-7|many|TRBD2
CSARGLAGYYEQYF
TGCAGTGCTAGAGGTCTAGCGGGGTACTACGAGCAGTACTTC
>TRBV5-1|TRBJ2-1|many|TRBD2
CASSLVGTSGEQFF
TGCGCCAGCAGCTTGGTAGGGACTAGCGGGGAGCAGTTCTTC
>TRBV11-2|TRBJ1-1|many|-
CASSQARGTEAFF
TGTGCCAGCAGCCAGGCTAGGGGGACTGAAGCTTTCTTT
>TRBV29-1|TRBJ2-3|many|TRBD1
CSVTGQAYTDTQYF
TGCAGCGTTACAGGACAGGCCTACACAGATACGCAGTATTTT
>TRBV7-9|TRBJ2-2|-|TRBD2
CASSFKLAGASTGELFF
TGTGCCAGCAGCTTCAAGCTAGCGGGAGCTTCCACCGGGGAGCTGTTTTTT
>TRBV28|TRBJ2-7|many|TRBD1
CASSTHLGQPKSSYEQYF
TGTGCCAGCAGTACCCACCTGGGACAGCCCAAAAGCTCCTACGAGCAGTACTTC
>TRBV20-1|TRBJ2-7|many|-
CSATTTYEQYF
TGCAGTGCTACCACGACCTACGAGCAGTACTTC
>TRBV3-1|TRBJ2-3|-|-
CASSLGPHGGDTQYF
TGTGCCAGCAGCCTGGGACCCCACGGGGGAGATACGCAGTATTTT
>TRBV5-1|TRBJ2-7|many|-
CASSLDDREQYF
TGCGCCAGCAGCTTGGACGACAGAGAGCAGTACTTC
>TRBV9|TRBJ1-2|many|-
CASSPLGDFYYGYTF
TGTGCCAGCAGCCCCCTCGGAGACTTTTACTATGGCTACACCTTC
>TRBV30|TRBJ1-3|many|-
CAWSPPGNTIYF
TGTGCCTGGAGCCCCCCCGGGAACACCATATATTTT
>TRBV7-9|TRBJ2-7|-|-
CASSLTSRSYEQYF
TGTGCCAGCAGCTTAACTTCGCGTTCCTACGAGCAGTACTTC
>TRBV6-5|TRBJ1-4|many|TRBD1
CASSYSPGGYEKLFF
TGTGCCAGCAGTTACAGTCCAGGGGGCTACGAAAAACTGTTTTTT
>TRBV20-1|TRBJ2-3|few|TRBD2
CSARDGRTSGRADTQYF
TGCAGTGCTAGAGATGGGAGGACTAGCGGGAGGGCAGATACGCAGTATTTT
>TRBV5-1|TRBJ2-1|many|TRBD2
CASSLGLAGQRTYNEQFF
TGCGCCAGCAGCCTGGGACTAGCGGGGCAAAGGACCTACAATGAGCAGTTCTTC
>TRBV5-1|TRBJ1-4|many|TRBD1
CASSIDRGEKLFF
TGCGCCAGCAGCATCGACAGGGGGGAAAAACTGTTTTTT
>TRBV4-1|TRBJ1-5|few|-
CASSQLPTWSNQPQHF
TGCGCCAGCAGCCAACTCCCAACGTGGAGCAATCAGCCCCAGCATTTT
>TRBV20-1|TRBJ2-7|many|TRBD2
CSARVRLAGGSYEQYF
TGCAGTGCTAGAGTAAGACTAGCGGGGGGCTCCTACGAGCAGTACTTC
>TRBV7-2|TRBJ2-6|many|-
CASSLARQAGANVLTF
TGTGCCAGCAGCTTAGCTAGACAGGCTGGGGCCAACGTCCTGACTTTC
>TRBV6-2/TRBV6-3|TRBJ1-1|many|-
CASSSKRAREAFF
TGTGCCAGCAGTTCCAAACGGGCCCGTGAAGCTTTCTTT
>TRBV29-1|TRBJ2-2|many|TRBD1
CSGTGHTGELFF
TGCAGCGGGACAGGGCACACCGGGGAGCTGTTTTTT
>TRBV7-2|TRBJ2-2|many|TRBD1
CASSLQTGGTGELFF
TGTGCCAGCAGCTTACAGACAGGGGGCACCGGGGAGCTGTTTTTT
>TRBV20-1|TRBJ1-2|many|TRBD1
CSARALGQGAIGYTF
TGCAGTGCTAGAGCTCTGGGACAGGGGGCGATTGGCTACACCTTC
>TRBV5-5|TRBJ1-1|few|TRBD1
CASSFPGQANTEAFF
TGTGCCAGCAGCTTTCCGGGACAGGCGAACACTGAAGCTTTCTTT
>TRBV18|TRBJ2-7|few|-
CASSPMRTPQDEQYF
TGTGCCAGCTCACCAATGCGGACCCCTCAGGACGAGCAGTACTTC
>TRBV20-1|TRBJ2-7|many|-
CSAYNRVSYEQYF
TGCAGTGCTTATAACCGGGTCTCCTACGAGCAGTACTTC
>TRBV20-1|TRBJ2-1|many|-
CSVWDMRRSYNEQFF
TGCAGTGTCTGGGACATGCGTCGATCCTACAATGAGCAGTTCTTC
>TRBV6-1|TRBJ2-3|many|-
CASAKSVGSTQYF
TGTGCCAGCGCCAAAAGTGTGGGAAGTACGCAGTATTTT
>TRBV6-1|TRBJ2-1|many|TRBD1
CASSKGQGSYNEQFF
TGTGCCAGCAGTAAGGGACAGGGGTCCTACAATGAGCAGTTCTTC
>TRBV9|TRBJ1-6|many|-
CASSPRGSSSYNSPLHF
TGTGCCAGCAGCCCCCGGGGTTCCAGCTCCTATAATTCACCCCTCCACTTT
>TRBV6-1|TRBJ1-2|-|TRBD1
CASSNLRDRNYGYTF
TGTGCCAGCAGCAACCTCCGGGACAGGAACTATGGCTACACCTTC
>TRBV6-5|TRBJ2-2|-|-
CASSYRARLTGELFF
TGTGCCAGCAGTTACAGGGCTCGGCTCACCGGGGAGCTGTTTTTT
>TRBV18|TRBJ2-1|few|-
CASSPGDQEQFF
TGTGCCAGCTCACCGGGGGATCAGGAGCAGTTCTTC
>TRBV6-2/TRBV6-3|TRBJ2-7|many|-
CASILHRDNAEQYF
TGTGCCAGCATTCTCCACAGGGATAACGCCGAGCAGTACTTC
>TRBV27|TRBJ1-4|many|-
CASSFLRQPEKLFF
TGTGCCAGCAGTTTTCTTCGGCAGCCTGAAAAACTGTTTTTT
>TRBV20-1|TRBJ2-4|many|-
CSARGALAKNIQYF
TGCAGTGCTAGGGGCGCTCTAGCCAAAAACATTCAGTACTTC
>TRBV4-3|TRBJ2-7|many|-
CASSHLPGTRGQYF
TGCGCCAGCAGCCATCTCCCGGGGACTCGAGGGCAGTACTTC
>TRBV5-1|TRBJ2-1|-|TRBD1
CASSGIGTGVNEQFF
TGCGCCAGCAGCGGTATAGGGACAGGGGTCAATGAGCAGTTCTTC
>TRBV20-1|TRBJ1-4|many|-
CSARETGRGKLFF
TGCAGTGCTAGAGAAACAGGGAGAGGAAAACTGTTTTTT
>TRBV7-9|TRBJ2-7|few|TRBD2
CASSPTPGTRPYEQYF
TGTGCCAGCAGTCCAACCCCCGGGACTAGGCCCTACGAGCAGTACTTC